A selection of T cell receptor beta chains follows, all from one sample in a study of STAT3 mutations in large granular lymphocyte leukemia. Measured with immunoSEQ multiplex PCR; TCRdb has only the in-frame clones, and not every one. The top ten clones hold 0.43% of a sample with about 42,000 clones, around 80% of them seen once. The specimen sequenced was PBMCs. The source of these receptors is a human donor with T large granular lymphocyte leukemia. Some clones in this sample may be carry-over from other donors' samples. The CDR3 runs from the conserved cysteine through the conserved F or W. The D gene is left open where the match is weak.

j_gene,d_gene,v_gene,CDR3nt,CDR3aa
TRBJ1-1,-,TRBV6-5,TGTGCCAGCAGTAATGGACAAGAAGCTTTCTTT,CASSNGQEAFF
TRBJ2-3,TRBD2,TRBV4-3,TGCGCCAGCAGCCAAGAGACTAGCGGGGGGGCCCCGGATACGCAGTATTTT,CASSQETSGGAPDTQYF
TRBJ1-1,-,TRBV5-1,TGCGCCAGCAGCTCGGGGAAAGGGGACACCCGAGTAACTGAAGCTTTCTTT,CASSSGKGDTRVTEAFF
TRBJ2-6,-,TRBV6-1,TGTGCCAGCAGCGCACGAATCTCTGGGGCCAACGTCCTGACTTTC,CASSARISGANVLTF
TRBJ2-7,TRBD1,TRBV5-1,TGCGCCAGCAGCCATGGACAGGGCTACGAGCAGTACTTC,CASSHGQGYEQYF
TRBJ2-5,-,TRBV6-6,TGTGCCAGCAGAAGAGACAGTCAAGAGACCCAGTACTTC,CASRRDSQETQYF
TRBJ2-5,-,TRBV5-4,TGTGCCAGCAAGATGGCGGTACAAGAGACCCAGTACTTC,CASKMAVQETQYF
TRBJ2-3,-,TRBV5-6,TGTGCCAGCAGCTTGGCCCGGCTCACAGATACGCAGTATTTT,CASSLARLTDTQYF
TRBJ1-5,-,TRBV7-9,TGTGCCAGCAGCGAAGACAGGTTCACTCAGCCCCAGCATTTT,CASSEDRFTQPQHF
TRBJ1-2,-,TRBV7-2,TGTGCCAGCAGCCCACCCCTCGCTAATGACGGCTACACCTTC,CASSPPLANDGYTF
TRBJ1-5,TRBD1,TRBV19,TGTGCCAGTAGTTCCCGGGGACAGGGCAGAGGTCAGCCCCAGCATTTT,CASSSRGQGRGQPQHF
TRBJ2-1,TRBD2,TRBV5-1,TGCGCCAGCAGCTCCGGGACTAACTACAATGAGCAGTTCTTC,CASSSGTNYNEQFF
TRBJ2-5,-,TRBV6-4,TGTGCCAGCAGTGTCGAAATGGGGGCTTGGGAGACCCAGTACTTC,CASSVEMGAWETQYF
TRBJ1-2,TRBD1,TRBV7-6,TGTGCCAGCAGCAACAGGGGGCTGGGCTACACCTTC,CASSNRGLGYTF
TRBJ1-6,-,TRBV6-6,TGTGCCAGCAGTCAGTGGGGGCAGCCATATAATTCACCCCTCCACTTT,CASSQWGQPYNSPLHF
TRBJ2-5,TRBD2,TRBV5-6,TGTGCCAGCAGCTTTAGGGCGCTCGGGGGGGAGACCCAGTACTTC,CASSFRALGGETQYF
TRBJ1-1,-,TRBV9,TGTGCCAGCAGCGTAGTTGGGGTCCTGAACACTGAAGCTTTCTTT,CASSVVGVLNTEAFF
TRBJ2-5,-,TRBV9,TGTGCCAGCAGCGCTGATCAAGAGACCCAGTACTTC,CASSADQETQYF
TRBJ2-1,-,TRBV7-2,TGTGCCAGCAGCCCCGAGACAGTGTTGAATGAGCAGTTCTTC,CASSPETVLNEQFF